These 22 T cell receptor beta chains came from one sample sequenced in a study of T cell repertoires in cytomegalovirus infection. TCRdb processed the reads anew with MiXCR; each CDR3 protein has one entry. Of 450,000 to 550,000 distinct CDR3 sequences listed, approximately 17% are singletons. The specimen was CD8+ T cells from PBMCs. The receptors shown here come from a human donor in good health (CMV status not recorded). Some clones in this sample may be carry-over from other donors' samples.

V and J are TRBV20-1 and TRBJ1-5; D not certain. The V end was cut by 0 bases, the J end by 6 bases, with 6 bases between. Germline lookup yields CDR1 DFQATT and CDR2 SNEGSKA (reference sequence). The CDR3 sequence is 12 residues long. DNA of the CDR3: TGCAGTGCTAGAGATTCTGGTCAGCCCCAGCATTTT. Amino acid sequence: CSARDSGQPQHF.

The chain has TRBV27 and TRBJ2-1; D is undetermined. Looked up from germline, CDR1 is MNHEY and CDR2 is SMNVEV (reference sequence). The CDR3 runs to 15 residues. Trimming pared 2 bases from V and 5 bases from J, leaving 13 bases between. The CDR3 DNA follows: TGTGCCAGCAGTTTAAGGCTCTCCCTGCACAATGAGCAGTTCTTC. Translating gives CASSLRLSLHNEQFF.

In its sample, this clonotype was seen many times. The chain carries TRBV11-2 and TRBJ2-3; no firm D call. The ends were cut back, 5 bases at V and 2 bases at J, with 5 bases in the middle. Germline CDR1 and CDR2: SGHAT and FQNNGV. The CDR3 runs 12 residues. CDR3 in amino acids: CASSHITDTQYF. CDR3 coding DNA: TGTGCCAGCAGCCATATCACAGATACGCAGTATTTT.

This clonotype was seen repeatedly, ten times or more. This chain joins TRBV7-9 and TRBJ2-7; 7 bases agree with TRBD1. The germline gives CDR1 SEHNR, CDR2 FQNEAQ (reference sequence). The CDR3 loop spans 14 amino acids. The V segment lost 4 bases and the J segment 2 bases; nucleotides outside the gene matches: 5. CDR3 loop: CASSWGQKAYEQYF. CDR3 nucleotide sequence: TGTGCCAGCAGCTGGGGACAGAAAGCCTACGAGCAGTACTTC. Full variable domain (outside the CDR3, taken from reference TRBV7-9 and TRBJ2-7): DTGVSQNPRHKITKRGQNVTFRCDPISEHNRLYWYRQTLGQGPEFLTYFQNEAQLEKSRLLSDRFSAERPKGSFSTLEIQRTEQGDSAMYLCASSWGQKAYEQYFGPGTRLTVT.

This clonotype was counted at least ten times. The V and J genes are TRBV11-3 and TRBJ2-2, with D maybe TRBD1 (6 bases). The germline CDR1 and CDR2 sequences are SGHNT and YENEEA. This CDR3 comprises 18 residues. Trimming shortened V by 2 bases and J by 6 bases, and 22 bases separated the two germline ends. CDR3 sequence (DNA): TGTGCCAGCAGCTTATGGCAGGGGACCTTAACGAAGGCCGGGGAGCTGTTTTTT. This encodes CASSLWQGTLTKAGELFF.

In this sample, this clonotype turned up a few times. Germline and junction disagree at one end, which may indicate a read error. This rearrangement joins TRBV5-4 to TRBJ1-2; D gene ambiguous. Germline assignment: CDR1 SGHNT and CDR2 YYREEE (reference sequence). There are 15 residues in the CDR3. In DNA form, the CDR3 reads TGTGCCAGCAGTTTGGGTTCGGGAGACCCTTTTGGCTACACCTTC. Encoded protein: CASSLGSGDPFGYTF.

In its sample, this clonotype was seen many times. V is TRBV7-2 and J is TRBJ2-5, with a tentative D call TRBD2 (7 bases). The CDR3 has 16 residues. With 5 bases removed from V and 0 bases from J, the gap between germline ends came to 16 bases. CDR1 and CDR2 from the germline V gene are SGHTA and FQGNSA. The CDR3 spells CASSPSGGMYQETQYF. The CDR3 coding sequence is TGTGCCAGCAGCCCCTCGGGGGGCATGTACCAAGAGACCCAGTACTTC.

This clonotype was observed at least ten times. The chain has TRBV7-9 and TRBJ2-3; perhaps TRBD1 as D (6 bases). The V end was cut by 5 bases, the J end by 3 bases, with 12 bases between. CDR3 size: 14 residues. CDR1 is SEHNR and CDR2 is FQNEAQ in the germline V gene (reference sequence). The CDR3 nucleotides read TGTGCCAGCAGCCCCAGGGGTCGTACAGATACGCAGTATTTT. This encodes CASSPRGRTDTQYF.

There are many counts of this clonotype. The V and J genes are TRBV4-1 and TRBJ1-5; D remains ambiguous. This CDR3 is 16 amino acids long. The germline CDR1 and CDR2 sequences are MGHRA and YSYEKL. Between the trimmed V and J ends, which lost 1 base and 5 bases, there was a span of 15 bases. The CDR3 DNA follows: TGCGCCAGCAGCCAAGTTGTGGGCGTAGTACATCAGCCCCAGCATTTT. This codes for CASSQVVGVVHQPQHF.

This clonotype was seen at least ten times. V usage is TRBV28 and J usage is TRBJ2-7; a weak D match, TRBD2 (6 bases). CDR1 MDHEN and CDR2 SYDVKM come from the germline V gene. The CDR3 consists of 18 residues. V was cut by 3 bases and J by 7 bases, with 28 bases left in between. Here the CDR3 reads CASSFNGFVAGWDREQYF. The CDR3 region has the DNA TGTGCCAGCAGTTTTAACGGTTTTGTGGCGGGATGGGACCGAGAGCAGTACTTC.

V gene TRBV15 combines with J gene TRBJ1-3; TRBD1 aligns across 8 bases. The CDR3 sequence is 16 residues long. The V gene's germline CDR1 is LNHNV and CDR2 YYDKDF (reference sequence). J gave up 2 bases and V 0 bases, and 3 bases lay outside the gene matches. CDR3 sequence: CATSRDRRGPGNTIYF. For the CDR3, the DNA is TGTGCCACCAGCAGAGATCGCAGGGGGCCTGGAAACACCATATATTTT.

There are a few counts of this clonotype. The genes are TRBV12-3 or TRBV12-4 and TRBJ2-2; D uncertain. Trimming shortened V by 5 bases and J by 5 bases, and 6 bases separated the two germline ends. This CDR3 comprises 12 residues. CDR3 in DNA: TGTGCCAGCAGTCGCCGGACCGGGGAGCTGTTTTTT. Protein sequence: CASSRRTGELFF.

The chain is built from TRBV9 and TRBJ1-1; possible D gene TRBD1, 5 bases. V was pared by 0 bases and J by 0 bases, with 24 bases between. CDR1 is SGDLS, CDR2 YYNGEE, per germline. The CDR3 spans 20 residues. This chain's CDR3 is CASSVDPRRGGPKLNTEAFF. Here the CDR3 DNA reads TGTGCCAGCAGCGTAGACCCCAGGCGTGGGGGACCCAAATTGAACACTGAAGCTTTCTTT.

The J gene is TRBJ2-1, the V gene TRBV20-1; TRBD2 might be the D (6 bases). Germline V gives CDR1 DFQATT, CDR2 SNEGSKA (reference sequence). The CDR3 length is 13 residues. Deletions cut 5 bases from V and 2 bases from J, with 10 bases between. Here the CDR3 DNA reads TGCAGTGCTCGGGGGTTTACCTACAATGAGCAGTTCTTC. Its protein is CSARGFTYNEQFF.

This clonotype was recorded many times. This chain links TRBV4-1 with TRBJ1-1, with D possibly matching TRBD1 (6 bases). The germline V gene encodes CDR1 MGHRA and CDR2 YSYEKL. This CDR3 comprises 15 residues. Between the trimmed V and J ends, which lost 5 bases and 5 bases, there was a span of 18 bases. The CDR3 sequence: CASSRSGVGTTEAFF. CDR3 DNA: TGCGCCAGCAGCAGATCAGGGGTTGGCACAACTGAAGCTTTCTTT.

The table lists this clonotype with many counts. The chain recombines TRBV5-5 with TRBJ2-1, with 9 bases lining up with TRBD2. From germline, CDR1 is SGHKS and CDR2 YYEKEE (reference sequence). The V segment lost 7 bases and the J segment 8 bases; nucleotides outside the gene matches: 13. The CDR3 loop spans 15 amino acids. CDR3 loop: CASRVWREGLDEQFF. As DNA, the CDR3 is TGTGCCAGCCGAGTGTGGCGGGAGGGCCTTGATGAGCAGTTCTTC.

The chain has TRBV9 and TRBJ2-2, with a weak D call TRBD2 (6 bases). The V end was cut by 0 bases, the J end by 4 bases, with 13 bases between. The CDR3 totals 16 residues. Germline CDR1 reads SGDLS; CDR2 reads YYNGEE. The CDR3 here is CASSVVVGTVTGELFF. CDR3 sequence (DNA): TGTGCCAGCAGCGTAGTCGTTGGGACTGTCACCGGGGAGCTGTTTTTT.

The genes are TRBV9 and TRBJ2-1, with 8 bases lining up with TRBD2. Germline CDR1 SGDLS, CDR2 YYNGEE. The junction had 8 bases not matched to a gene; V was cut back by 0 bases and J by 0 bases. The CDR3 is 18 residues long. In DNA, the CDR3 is TGTGCCAGCAGCGTAGCGGGTAGCGGGGTAACCTCCTACAATGAGCAGTTCTTC. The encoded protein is CASSVAGSGVTSYNEQFF.

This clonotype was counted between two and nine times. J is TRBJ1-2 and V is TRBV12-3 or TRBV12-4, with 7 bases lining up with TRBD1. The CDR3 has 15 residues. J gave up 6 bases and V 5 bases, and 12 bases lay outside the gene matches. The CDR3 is CASSPSPTGRNGYTF. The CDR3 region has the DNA TGTGCCAGCAGTCCATCCCCGACAGGGCGAAATGGCTACACCTTC.

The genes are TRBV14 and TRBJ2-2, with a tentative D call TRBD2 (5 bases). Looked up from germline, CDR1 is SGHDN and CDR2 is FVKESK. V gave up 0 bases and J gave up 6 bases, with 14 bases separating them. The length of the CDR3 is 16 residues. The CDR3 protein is CASSQEWGAVAGELFF. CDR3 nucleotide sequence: TGTGCCAGCAGCCAAGAGTGGGGAGCAGTGGCCGGGGAGCTGTTTTTT.

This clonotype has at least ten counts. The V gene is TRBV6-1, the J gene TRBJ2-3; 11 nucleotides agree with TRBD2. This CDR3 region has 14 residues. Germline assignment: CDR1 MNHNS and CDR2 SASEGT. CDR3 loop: CAGGSSGRWNTQYF. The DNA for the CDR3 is TGTGCTGGCGGGTCTAGCGGGAGGTGGAATACGCAGTATTTT.

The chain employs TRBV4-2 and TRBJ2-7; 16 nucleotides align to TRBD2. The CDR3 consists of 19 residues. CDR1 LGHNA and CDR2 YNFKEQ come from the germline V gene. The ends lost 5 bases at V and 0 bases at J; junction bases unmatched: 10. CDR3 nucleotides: TGTGCCAGCAGCACATTCGGGACTAGCGGGAGGGAAAGCTCCTACGAGCAGTACTTC. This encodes CASSTFGTSGRESSYEQYF.